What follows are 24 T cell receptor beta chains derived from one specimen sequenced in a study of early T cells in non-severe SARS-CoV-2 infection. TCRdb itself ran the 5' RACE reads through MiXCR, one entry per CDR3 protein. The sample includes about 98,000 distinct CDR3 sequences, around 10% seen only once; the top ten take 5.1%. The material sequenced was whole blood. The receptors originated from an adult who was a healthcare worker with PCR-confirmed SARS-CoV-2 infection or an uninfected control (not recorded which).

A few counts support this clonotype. The CDR3 DNA sequence: TGTGCCAGCAGCTTAGTAACTTCGGAGGAGACCCAGTACTTC. Protein sequence: CASSLVTSEETQYF. The V gene is TRBV11-1, the J gene TRBJ2-5; D not certain. The CDR3 length is 14 residues. Germline lookup yields CDR1 SGHAT and CDR2 FQDESV (reference sequence). The ends were cut back, 1 base at V and 5 bases at J, with 11 bases in the middle.

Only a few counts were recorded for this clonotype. This chain's CDR3 is CSAETGLGYTF. In nucleotides, the CDR3 is TGCAGTGCCGAGACAGGGCTTGGCTACACCTTC. This chain connects TRBV20-1 to TRBJ1-2; TRBD1 matches 7 bases. Germline CDR1 DFQATT, CDR2 SNEGSKA (reference sequence). CDR3 length equals 11 residues. V lost 6 bases to trimming and J lost 7 bases; unmatched junction nucleotides: 5.

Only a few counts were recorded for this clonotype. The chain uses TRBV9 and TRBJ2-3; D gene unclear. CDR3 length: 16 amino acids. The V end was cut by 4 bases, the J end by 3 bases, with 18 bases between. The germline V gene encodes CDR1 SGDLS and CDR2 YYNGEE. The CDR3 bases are TGTGCCAGCAGCCCCGGATCCGGGCACAATACAGATACGCAGTATTTT. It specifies CASSPGSGHNTDTQYF.

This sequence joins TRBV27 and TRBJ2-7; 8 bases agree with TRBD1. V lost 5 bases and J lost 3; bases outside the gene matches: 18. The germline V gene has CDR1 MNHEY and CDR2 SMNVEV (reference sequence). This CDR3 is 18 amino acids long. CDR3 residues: CASSPGDRGVALHYEQYF. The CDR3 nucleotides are TGTGCCAGCAGTCCCGGAGACAGGGGAGTGGCTCTACACTACGAGCAGTACTTC.

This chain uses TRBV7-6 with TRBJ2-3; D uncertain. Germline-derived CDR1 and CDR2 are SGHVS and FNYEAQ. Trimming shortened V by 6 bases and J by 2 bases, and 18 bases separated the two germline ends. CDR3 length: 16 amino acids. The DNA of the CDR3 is TGTGCCAGCAGTTCTGGCGTATACAGTTACACAGATACGCAGTATTTT. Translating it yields CASSSGVYSYTDTQYF.

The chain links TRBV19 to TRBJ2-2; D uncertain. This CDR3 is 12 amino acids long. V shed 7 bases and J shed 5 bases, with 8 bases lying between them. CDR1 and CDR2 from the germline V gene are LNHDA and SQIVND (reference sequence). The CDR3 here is CASTKATGELFF. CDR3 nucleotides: TGTGCCAGTACCAAGGCAACCGGGGAGCTGTTTTTT.

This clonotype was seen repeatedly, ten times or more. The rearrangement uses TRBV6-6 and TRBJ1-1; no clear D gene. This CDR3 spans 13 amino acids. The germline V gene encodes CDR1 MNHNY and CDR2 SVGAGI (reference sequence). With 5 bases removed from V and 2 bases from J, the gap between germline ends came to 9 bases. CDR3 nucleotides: TGTGCCAGCAGTACTGAGATCAACACTGAAGCTTTCTTT. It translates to CASSTEINTEAFF.

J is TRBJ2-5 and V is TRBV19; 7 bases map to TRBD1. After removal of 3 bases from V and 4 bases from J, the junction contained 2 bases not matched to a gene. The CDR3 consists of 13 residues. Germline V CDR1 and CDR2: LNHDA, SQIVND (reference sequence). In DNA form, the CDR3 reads TGTGCCAGTAGTATGCCAGGGGGAGAGACCCAGTACTTC. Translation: CASSMPGGETQYF.

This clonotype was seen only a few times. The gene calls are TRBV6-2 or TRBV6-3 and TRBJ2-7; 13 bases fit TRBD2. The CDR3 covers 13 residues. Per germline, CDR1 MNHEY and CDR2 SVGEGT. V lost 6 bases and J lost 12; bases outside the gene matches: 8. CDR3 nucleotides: TGTGCCAGCAGCATCGGACTAGCGGGAGATATGTACTTC. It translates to CASSIGLAGDMYF.

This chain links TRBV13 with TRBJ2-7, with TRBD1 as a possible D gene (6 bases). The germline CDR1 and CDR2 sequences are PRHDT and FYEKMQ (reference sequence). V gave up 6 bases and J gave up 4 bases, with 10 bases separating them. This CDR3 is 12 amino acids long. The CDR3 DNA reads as TGTGCCAGCAGGGGGGCGGATTACGAGCAGTACTTC. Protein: CASRGADYEQYF.

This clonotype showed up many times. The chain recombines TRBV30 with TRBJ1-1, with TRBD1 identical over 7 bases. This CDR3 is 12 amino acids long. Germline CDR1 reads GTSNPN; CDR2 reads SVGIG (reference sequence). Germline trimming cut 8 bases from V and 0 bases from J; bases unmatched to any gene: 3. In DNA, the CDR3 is TGTGCCAGAACAGGGGTGAACACTGAAGCTTTCTTT. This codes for CARTGVNTEAFF.

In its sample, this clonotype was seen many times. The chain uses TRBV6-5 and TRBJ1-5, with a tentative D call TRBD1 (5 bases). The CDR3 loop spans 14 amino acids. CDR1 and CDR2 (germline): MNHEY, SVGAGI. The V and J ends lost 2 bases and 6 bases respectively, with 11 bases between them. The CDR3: CASSYEGRGQPQHF. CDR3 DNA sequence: TGTGCCAGCAGTTACGAAGGGAGGGGTCAGCCCCAGCATTTT.

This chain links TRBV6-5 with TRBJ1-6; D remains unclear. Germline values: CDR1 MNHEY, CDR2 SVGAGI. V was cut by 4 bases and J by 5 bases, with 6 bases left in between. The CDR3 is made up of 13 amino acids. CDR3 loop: CASSSAHNSPLHF. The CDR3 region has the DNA TGTGCCAGCAGTTCAGCCCATAATTCACCCCTCCACTTT.

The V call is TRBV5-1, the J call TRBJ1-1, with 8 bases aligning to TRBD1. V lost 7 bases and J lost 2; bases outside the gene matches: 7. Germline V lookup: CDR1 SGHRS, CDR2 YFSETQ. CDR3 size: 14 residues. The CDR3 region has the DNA TGCGCCAGCTTCGCAGACAGGGGAAACACTGAAGCTTTCTTT. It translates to CASFADRGNTEAFF. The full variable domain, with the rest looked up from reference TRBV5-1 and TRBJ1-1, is KAGVTQTPRYLIKTRGQQVTLSCSPISGHRSVSWYQQTPGQGLQFLFEYFSETQRNKGNFPGRFSGRQFSNSRSEMNVSTLELGDSALYLCASFADRGNTEAFFGQGTRLTVV.

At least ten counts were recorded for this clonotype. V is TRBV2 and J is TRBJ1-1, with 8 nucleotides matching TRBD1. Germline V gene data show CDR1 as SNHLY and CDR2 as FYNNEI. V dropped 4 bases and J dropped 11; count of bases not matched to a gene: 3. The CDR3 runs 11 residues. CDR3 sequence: CASSGTGHAFF. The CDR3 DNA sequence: TGTGCCAGCAGTGGGACAGGGCATGCTTTCTTT.

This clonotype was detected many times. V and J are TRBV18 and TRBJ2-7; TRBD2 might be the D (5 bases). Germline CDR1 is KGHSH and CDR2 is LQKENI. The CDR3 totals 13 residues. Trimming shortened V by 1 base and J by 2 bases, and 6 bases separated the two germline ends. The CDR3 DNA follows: TGTGCCAGCTCACCACAGGGAGCCTACGAGCAGTACTTC. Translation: CASSPQGAYEQYF.

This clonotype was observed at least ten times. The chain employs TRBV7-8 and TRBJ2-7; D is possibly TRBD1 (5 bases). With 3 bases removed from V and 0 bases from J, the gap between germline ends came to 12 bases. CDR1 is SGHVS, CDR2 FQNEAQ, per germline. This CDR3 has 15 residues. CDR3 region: CASSFITDSSYEQYF. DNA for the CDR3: TGTGCCAGCAGCTTTATCACTGACAGCTCCTACGAGCAGTACTTC.

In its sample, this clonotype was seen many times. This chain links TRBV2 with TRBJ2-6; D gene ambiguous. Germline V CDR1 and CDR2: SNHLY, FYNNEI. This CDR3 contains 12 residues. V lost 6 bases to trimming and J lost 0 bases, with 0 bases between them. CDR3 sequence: CASSSGANVLTF. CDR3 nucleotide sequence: TGTGCCAGCAGCTCTGGGGCCAACGTCCTGACTTTC.

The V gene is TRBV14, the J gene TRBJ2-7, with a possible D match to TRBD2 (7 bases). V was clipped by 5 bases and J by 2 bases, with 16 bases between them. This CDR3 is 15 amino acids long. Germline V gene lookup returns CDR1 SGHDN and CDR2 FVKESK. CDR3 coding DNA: TGTGCCAGCAGCTCCCCGAGGGGGGGAGCCTACGAGCAGTACTTC. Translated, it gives CASSSPRGGAYEQYF.

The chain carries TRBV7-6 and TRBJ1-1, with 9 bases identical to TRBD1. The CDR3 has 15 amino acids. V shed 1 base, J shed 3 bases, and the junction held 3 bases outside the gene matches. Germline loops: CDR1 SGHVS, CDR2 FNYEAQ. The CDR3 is CASSLETGGDTEAFF. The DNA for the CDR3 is TGTGCCAGCAGCTTAGAGACAGGGGGGGACACTGAAGCTTTCTTT. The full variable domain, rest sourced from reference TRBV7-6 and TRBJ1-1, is GAGVSQSPRYKVTKRGQDVALRCDPISGHVSLYWYRQALGQGPEFLTYFNYEAQQDKSGLPNDRFSAERPEGSISTLTIQRTEQRDSAMYRCASSLETGGDTEAFFGQGTRLTVV.

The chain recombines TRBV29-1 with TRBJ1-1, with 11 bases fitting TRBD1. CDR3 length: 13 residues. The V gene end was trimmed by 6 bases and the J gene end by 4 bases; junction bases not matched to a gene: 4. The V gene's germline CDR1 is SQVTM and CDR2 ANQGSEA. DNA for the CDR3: TGCAGCGTGGACAGGGGGCTCGGCACTGAAGCTTTCTTT. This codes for CSVDRGLGTEAFF.

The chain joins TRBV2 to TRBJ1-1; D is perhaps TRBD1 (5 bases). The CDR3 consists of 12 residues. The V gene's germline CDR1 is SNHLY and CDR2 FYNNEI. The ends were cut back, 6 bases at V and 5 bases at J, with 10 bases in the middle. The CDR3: CASRPGQTEAFF. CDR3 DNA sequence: TGTGCCAGCAGACCGGGGCAGACTGAAGCTTTCTTT.

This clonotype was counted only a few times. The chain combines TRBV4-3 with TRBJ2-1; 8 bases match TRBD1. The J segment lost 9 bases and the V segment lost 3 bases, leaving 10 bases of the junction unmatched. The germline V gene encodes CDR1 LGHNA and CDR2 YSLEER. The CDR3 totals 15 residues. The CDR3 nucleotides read TGCGCCAGCAGCCATGCCGGGACAGGCCAACCTGAGCAGTTCTTC. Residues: CASSHAGTGQPEQFF.

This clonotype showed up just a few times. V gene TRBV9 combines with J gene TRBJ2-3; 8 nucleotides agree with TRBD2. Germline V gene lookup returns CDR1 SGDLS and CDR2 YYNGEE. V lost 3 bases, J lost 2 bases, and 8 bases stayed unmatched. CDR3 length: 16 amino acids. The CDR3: CASSAFSGVSTDTQYF. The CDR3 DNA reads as TGTGCCAGCAGCGCCTTTAGCGGGGTCTCCACAGATACGCAGTATTTT.